This T cell receptor (beta chain) was captured in a study of long-term antiretroviral therapy in people with HIV. This CDR3 contains 15 residues. The V and J ends lost 1 base and 4 bases respectively, with 10 bases between them. The germline V gene has CDR1 LGHNA and CDR2 YSLEER. immunoSEQ v3.0 was run at survey level. Libraries were prepared by immunoSEQ multiplex PCR; TCRdb keeps only in-frame clonotypes and omits some of them. This repertoire shows about 24,000 clones, roughly 82% found once; its top ten account for about 4.6%. At least one PBMC sample before ART and at least two after were required. Every HIV-positive participant received treatment in the United States. This clone was seen a few times. As yet, its antigen is unknown. Study findings and constraints: Pre-ART-expanded clones dominated the repertoire at all time points. ART was followed by higher diversity that remained below transplant donor controls.

This specimen consisted of unsorted PBMCs, obtained approximately 5.7 years after starting antiretroviral therapy. This chain joins TRBV4-3 and TRBJ1-4; unclear D gene. The origin of this receptor is a man aged 30 to 45 with HIV. The CDR3 DNA is TGCGCCAGCAGCCAAGGCGCTGGGATTAATGAAAAACTGTTTTTT. Translated: CASSQGAGINEKLFF.